A single sample is the source of the 7 T cell receptor beta chains below, sequenced in a study of cytotoxic CD8 clonotypes in ibrutinib-treated CLL. Sequencing used immunoSEQ multiplex PCR; TCRdb keeps in-frame clones, though not all of them. The sample records 40,000 or so clones, over 60% being singletons. Sequenced material: PBMCs, taken after 24 months of ibrutinib treatment. The receptors here all came from a human donor with chronic lymphocytic leukemia.

The genes are TRBV7-2 and TRBJ2-6; TRBD1 agrees at 12 bases. V was clipped by 0 bases and J by 3 bases; unmatched bases: 9. Germline values: CDR1 SGHTA, CDR2 FQGNSA. This CDR3 has 20 residues. The CDR3 region is CASSLAGTGGAIGGANVLTF. CDR3 DNA: TGTGCCAGCAGCTTAGCAGGGACAGGGGGCGCAATTGGTGGGGCCAACGTCCTGACTTTC.

This chain connects TRBV5-5 to TRBJ2-5; 7 nucleotides agree with TRBD2. The V and J ends lost 0 bases and 2 bases, in that order; junction bases with no gene match: 4. Germline V CDR1 and CDR2: SGHKS, YYEKEE (reference sequence). The CDR3 runs to 15 residues. The CDR3 here is CASSLGAGTQETQYF. The CDR3 region has the DNA TGTGCCAGCAGCTTGGGAGCGGGAACACAAGAGACCCAGTACTTC.

This clone was counted a single time. The J gene is TRBJ1-2, the V gene TRBV5-1; 9 positions match TRBD1. The CDR3 loop spans 14 amino acids. Trimming cost V 4 bases and J 2 bases; bases outside gene matches: 3. Germline CDR1 reads SGHRS; CDR2 reads YFSETQ. CDR3 amino acids: CASSPDRGNYGYTF. The CDR3, as DNA: TGCGCCAGCAGCCCGGACAGGGGAAACTATGGCTACACCTTC.

V gene TRBV7-9 combines with J gene TRBJ2-5; unclear D gene. The germline V and J ends were trimmed by 3 bases and 4 bases, with 6 bases remaining between them. Germline V gene sequence: CDR1 SEHNR, CDR2 FQNEAQ (reference sequence). This CDR3 is built from 12 residues. CDR3 loop: CASSLVRETQYF. The CDR3 nucleotides read TGTGCCAGCAGCTTGGTTCGAGAGACCCAGTACTTC.

This clone was detected once. The chain has TRBV19 and TRBJ1-2, with D possibly matching TRBD1 (5 bases). Germline loops: CDR1 LNHDA, CDR2 SQIVND (reference sequence). Trimming removed 7 bases from V and 5 bases from J, with 11 bases in between. The CDR3 has 12 residues. The CDR3 loop reads CASTGRDYGYTF. CDR3 bases: TGTGCCAGTACTGGCAGGGATTATGGCTACACCTTC.

To note about this clone: A much larger clone lies one base from this, so it may be a read error. The chain couples TRBV5-1 to TRBJ2-7; 8 bases align to TRBD1. Germline V lookup: CDR1 SGHRS, CDR2 YFSETQ. The V segment lost 1 base and the J segment 4 bases; nucleotides outside the gene matches: 1. The CDR3 runs 13 residues. The CDR3: CASSLTGGYEQYF. The CDR3 DNA sequence: TGCGCCAGCAGCTTGACAGGGGGATACGAGCAGTACTTC.

The gene calls are TRBV7-2 and TRBJ1-4, with D possibly TRBD1 on 6 matching bases. The length of the CDR3 is 16 residues. The germline V and J ends were trimmed by 1 base and 10 bases, with 19 bases remaining between them. From germline, CDR1 is SGHTA and CDR2 FQGNSA. CDR3 region: CASSLEGGITTGKLFF. The CDR3 DNA follows: TGTGCCAGCAGCTTAGAGGGGGGGATAACAACTGGAAAACTGTTTTTT.